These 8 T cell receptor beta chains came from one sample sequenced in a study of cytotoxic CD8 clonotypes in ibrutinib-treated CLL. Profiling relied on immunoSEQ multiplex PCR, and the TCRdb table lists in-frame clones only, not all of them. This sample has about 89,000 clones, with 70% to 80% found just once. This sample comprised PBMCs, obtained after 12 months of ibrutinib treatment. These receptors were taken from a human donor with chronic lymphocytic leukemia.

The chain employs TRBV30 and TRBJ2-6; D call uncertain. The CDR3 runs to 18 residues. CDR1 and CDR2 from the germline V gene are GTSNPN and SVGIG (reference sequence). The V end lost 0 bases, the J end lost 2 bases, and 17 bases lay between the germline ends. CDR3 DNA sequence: TGTGCCTGGAGTGTGGGGTGGAAGGGATCGGCTGGGGCCAACGTCCTGACTTTC. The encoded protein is CAWSVGWKGSAGANVLTF.

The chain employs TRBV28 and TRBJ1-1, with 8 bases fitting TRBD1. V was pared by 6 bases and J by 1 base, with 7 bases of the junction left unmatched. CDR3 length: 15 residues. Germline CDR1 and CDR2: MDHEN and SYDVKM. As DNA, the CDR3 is TGTGCCAGCAGAACTCCGGGACAGGCGAACACTGAAGCTTTCTTT. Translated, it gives CASRTPGQANTEAFF.

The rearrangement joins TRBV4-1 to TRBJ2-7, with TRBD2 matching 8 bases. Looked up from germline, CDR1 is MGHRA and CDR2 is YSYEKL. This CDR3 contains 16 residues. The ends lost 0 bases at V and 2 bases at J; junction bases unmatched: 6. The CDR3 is CASSQDPGGTPYEQYF. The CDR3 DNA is TGCGCCAGCAGCCAAGATCCGGGGGGGACCCCCTACGAGCAGTACTTC.

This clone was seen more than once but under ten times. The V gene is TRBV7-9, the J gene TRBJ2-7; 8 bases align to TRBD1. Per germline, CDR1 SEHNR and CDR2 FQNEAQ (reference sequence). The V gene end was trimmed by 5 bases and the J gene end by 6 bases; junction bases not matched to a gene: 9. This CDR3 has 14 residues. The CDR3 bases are TGTGCCAGCAGCGATCCTCGACAGGGGTTCGAGCAGTACTTC. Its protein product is CASSDPRQGFEQYF. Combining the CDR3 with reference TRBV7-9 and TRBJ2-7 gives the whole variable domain DTGVSQNPRHKITKRGQNVTFRCDPISEHNRLYWYRQTLGQGPEFLTYFQNEAQLEKSRLLSDRFSAERPKGSFSTLEIQRTEQGDSAMYLCASSDPRQGFEQYFGPGTRLTVT.

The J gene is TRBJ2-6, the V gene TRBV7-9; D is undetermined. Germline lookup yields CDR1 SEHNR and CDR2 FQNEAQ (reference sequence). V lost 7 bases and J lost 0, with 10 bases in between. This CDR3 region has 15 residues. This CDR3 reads CASNMGYSGANVLTF. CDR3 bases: TGTGCCAGCAATATGGGATACTCTGGGGCCAACGTCCTGACTTTC.

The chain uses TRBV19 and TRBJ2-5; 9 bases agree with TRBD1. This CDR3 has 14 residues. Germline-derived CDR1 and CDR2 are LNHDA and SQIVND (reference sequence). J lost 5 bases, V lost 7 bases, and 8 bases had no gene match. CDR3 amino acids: CASKRQGGGETQYF. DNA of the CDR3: TGTGCCAGTAAAAGACAGGGGGGTGGCGAGACCCAGTACTTC.

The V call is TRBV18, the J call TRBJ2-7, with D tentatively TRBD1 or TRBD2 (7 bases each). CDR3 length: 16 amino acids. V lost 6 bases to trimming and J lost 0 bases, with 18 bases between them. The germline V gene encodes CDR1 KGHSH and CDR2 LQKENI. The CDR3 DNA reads TGTGCCAGCTCTCTCAGGGGGGGGCTCGGCTCCTACGAGCAGTACTTC. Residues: CASSLRGGLGSYEQYF.

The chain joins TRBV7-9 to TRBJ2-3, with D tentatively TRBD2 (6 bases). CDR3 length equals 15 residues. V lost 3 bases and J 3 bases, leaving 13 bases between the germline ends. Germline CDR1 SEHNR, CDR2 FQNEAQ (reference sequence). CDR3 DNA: TGTGCCAGCAGCTTCTATAGCGGAGCTACAGATACGCAGTATTTT. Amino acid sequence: CASSFYSGATDTQYF.